Below, 7 T cell receptor beta chains from the same sample are listed, as sequenced in a study of blood T cell repertoires in COVID-19. Sequencing was performed with immunoSEQ multiplex PCR; in TCRdb, only in-frame clones are kept and a portion is missing. The table has approximately 300,000 clones, 85% to 95% seen once; the top ten hold roughly 3.9%. Sequenced input: PBMCs or T cells enriched from blood (not recorded which). The receptors were gathered from a woman under 40 who had been exposed to COVID-19.

J is TRBJ2-2 and V is TRBV7-9; possibly TRBD1 for D (6 bases). Germline V lookup: CDR1 SEHNR, CDR2 FQNEAQ (reference sequence). V shed 5 bases and J shed 10 bases, with 14 bases lying between them. CDR3 length equals 13 residues. CDR3 in amino acids: CASSLSDSLELFF. CDR3 coding DNA: TGTGCCAGCAGCCTATCGGACAGTCTGGAGCTGTTTTTT.

The chain couples TRBV5-6 to TRBJ1-2; D gene uncertain. CDR1 is SGHDT and CDR2 is YYEEEE in the germline V gene. The CDR3 covers 14 residues. V lost 3 bases, J lost 3 bases, and 12 bases lay in between. The CDR3 DNA follows: TGTGCCAGCAGCTCCCTGACAACGGACTATGGCTACACCTTC. Translation gives CASSSLTTDYGYTF.

This chain links TRBV30 with TRBJ1-5; possible D gene TRBD1, 6 bases. The CDR3 totals 15 residues. Germline V gene sequence: CDR1 GTSNPN, CDR2 SVGIG (reference sequence). Deletions cut 3 bases from V and 3 bases from J, with 15 bases between. The CDR3 loop is CAWSRPGTFNQPQHF. The DNA of the CDR3 is TGTGCCTGGAGCAGGCCGGGGACATTCAATCAGCCCCAGCATTTT.

This chain joins TRBV5-1 and TRBJ2-3; D is perhaps TRBD2 (7 bases). CDR1 and CDR2 from the germline V gene are SGHRS and YFSETQ. Trimming pared 0 bases from V and 5 bases from J, leaving 13 bases between. The CDR3 runs 15 residues. The CDR3 protein is CASSLGPGGLDTQYF. Here the CDR3 DNA reads TGCGCCAGCAGCTTGGGTCCGGGGGGCCTAGATACGCAGTATTTT.

The chain recombines TRBV2 with TRBJ1-1; perhaps TRBD1 as D (6 bases). The germline V gene has CDR1 SNHLY and CDR2 FYNNEI. The CDR3 spans 13 residues. Trimming removed 7 bases from V and 0 bases from J, with 9 bases in between. The CDR3 reads CASIGQMNTEAFF. The CDR3 nucleotides are TGTGCCAGCATCGGACAGATGAACACTGAAGCTTTCTTT.

This chain uses TRBV6-5 with TRBJ1-2, with a possible D match to TRBD1 (5 bases). Germline V gene data show CDR1 as MNHEY and CDR2 as SVGAGI. V lost 2 bases, J lost 7 bases, and 14 bases lay in between. This CDR3 has 14 amino acids. This CDR3 reads CASSYRQGRFGYTF. The CDR3 region has the DNA TGTGCCAGCAGTTACAGGCAGGGCCGTTTTGGCTACACCTTC.

The chain joins TRBV19 to TRBJ1-4, with unresolved D. With 1 base removed from V and 5 bases from J, the gap between germline ends came to 14 bases. This CDR3 is 16 amino acids long. The germline V gene has CDR1 LNHDA and CDR2 SQIVND (reference sequence). The CDR3 loop reads CASSIGVAAKNEKLFF. The CDR3 bases are TGTGCCAGTAGTATAGGAGTGGCAGCGAAAAATGAAAAACTGTTTTTT. The full variable domain, with the rest looked up from reference TRBV19 and TRBJ1-4, is DGGITQSPKYLFRKEGQNVTLSCEQNLNHDAMYWYRQDPGQGLRLIYYSQIVNDFQKGDIAEGYSVSREKKESFPLTVTSAQKNPTAFYLCASSIGVAAKNEKLFFGSGTQLSVL.